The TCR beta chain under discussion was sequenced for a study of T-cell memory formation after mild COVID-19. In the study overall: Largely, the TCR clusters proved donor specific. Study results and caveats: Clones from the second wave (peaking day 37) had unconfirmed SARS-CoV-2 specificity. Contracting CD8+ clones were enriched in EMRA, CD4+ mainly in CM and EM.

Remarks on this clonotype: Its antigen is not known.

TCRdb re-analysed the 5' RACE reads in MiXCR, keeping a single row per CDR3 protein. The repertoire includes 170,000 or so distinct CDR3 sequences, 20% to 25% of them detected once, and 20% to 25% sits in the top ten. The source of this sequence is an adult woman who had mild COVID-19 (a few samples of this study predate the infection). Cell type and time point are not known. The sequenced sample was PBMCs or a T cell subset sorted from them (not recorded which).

The CDR3 DNA follows: TGTGCCAGCAGCCCCCGGGGGTCCTACTACGAGCAGTACTTC. Translated: CASSPRGSYYEQYF. The V and J genes are TRBV7-6 and TRBJ2-7, with D possibly TRBD2 on 6 matching bases. Germline assignment: CDR1 SGHVS and CDR2 FNYEAQ. This CDR3 has 14 residues. The V end lost 5 bases, the J end lost 3 bases, and 14 bases lay between the germline ends.